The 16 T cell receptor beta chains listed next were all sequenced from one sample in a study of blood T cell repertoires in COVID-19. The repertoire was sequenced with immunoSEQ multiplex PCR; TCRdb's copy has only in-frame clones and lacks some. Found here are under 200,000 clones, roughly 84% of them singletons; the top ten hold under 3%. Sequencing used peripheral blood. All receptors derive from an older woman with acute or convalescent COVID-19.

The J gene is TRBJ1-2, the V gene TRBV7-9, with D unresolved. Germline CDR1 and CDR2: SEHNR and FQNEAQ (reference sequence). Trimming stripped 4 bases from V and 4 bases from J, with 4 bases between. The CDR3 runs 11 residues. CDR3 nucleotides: TGTGCCAGCAGCTACGGCTATGGCTACACCTTC. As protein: CASSYGYGYTF.

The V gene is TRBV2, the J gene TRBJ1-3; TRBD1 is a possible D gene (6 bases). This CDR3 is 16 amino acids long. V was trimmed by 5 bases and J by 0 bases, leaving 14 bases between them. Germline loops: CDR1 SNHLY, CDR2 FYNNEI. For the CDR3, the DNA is TGTGCCAGCAGTACTAGAACAGGGTACTCTGGAAACACCATATATTTT. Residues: CASSTRTGYSGNTIYF.

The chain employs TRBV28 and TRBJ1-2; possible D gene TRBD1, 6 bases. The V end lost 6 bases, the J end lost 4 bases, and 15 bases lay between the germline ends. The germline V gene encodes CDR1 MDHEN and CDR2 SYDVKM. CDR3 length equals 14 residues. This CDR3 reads CASSIPGVGYGYTF. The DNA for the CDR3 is TGTGCCAGCAGCATCCCAGGGGTGGGCTATGGCTACACCTTC.

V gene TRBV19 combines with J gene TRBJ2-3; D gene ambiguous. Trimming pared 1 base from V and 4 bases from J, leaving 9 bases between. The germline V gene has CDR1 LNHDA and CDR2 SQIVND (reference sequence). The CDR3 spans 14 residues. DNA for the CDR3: TGTGCCAGTAGTATAGCTGGGCGCGCAGATACGCAGTATTTT. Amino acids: CASSIAGRADTQYF. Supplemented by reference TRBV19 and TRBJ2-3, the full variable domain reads DGGITQSPKYLFRKEGQNVTLSCEQNLNHDAMYWYRQDPGQGLRLIYYSQIVNDFQKGDIAEGYSVSREKKESFPLTVTSAQKNPTAFYLCASSIAGRADTQYFGPGTRLTVL.

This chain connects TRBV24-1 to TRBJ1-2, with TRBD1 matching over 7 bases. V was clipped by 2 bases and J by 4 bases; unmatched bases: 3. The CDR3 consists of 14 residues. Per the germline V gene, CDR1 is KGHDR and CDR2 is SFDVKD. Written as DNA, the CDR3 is TGTGCCACCAGTGATTCCCCAGGGGGCTATGGCTACACCTTC. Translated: CATSDSPGGYGYTF.

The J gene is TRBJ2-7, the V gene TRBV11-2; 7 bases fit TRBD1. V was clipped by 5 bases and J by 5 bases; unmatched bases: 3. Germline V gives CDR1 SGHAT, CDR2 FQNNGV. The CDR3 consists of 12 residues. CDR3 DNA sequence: TGTGCCAGCAGCCGCGACAGGGACGAGCAGTACTTC. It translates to CASSRDRDEQYF.

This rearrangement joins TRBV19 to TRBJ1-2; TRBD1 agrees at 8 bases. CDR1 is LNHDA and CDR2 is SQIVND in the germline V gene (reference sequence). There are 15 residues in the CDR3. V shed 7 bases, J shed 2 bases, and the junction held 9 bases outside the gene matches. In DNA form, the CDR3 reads TGTGCCAGTATGGCCCCGGGACAGGTGAACTATGGCTACACCTTC. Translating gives CASMAPGQVNYGYTF.

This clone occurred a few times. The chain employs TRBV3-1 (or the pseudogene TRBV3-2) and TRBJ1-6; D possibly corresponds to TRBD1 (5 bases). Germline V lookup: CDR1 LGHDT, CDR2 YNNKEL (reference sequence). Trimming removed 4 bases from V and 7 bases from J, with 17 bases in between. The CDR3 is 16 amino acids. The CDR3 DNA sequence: TGTGCCAGCAGCCTAGATATAGGGGCAGGAAATTCACCCCTCCACTTT. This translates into CASSLDIGAGNSPLHF.

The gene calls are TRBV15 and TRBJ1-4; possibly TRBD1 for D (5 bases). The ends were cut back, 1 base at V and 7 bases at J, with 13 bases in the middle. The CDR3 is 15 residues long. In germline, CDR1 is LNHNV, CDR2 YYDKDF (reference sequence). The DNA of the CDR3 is TGTGCCACCAGCAGAGTGGGCGGGACGGGTGAAAAACTGTTTTTT. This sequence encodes CATSRVGGTGEKLFF.

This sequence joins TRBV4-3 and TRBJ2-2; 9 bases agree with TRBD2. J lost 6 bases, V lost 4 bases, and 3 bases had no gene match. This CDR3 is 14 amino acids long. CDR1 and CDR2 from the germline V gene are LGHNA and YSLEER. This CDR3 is CASSRASGAGELFF. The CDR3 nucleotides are TGCGCCAGCAGCCGAGCTAGCGGGGCCGGGGAGCTGTTTTTT.

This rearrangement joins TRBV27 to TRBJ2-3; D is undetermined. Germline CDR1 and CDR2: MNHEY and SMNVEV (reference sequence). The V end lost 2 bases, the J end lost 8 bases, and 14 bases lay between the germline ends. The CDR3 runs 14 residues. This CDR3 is CASSLRALPSTQYF. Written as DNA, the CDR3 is TGTGCCAGCAGTTTACGAGCCCTCCCCTCTACGCAGTATTTT.

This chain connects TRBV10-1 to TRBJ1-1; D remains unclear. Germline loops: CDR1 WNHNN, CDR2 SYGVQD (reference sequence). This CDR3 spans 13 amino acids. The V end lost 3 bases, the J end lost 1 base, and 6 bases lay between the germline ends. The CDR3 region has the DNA TGCGCCAGCAGTGAATACTCGAACACTGAAGCTTTCTTT. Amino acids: CASSEYSNTEAFF.

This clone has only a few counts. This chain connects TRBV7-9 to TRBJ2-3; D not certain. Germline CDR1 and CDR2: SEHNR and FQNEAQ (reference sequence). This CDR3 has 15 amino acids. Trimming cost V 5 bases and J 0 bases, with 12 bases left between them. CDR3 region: CASSDTTPSTDTQYF. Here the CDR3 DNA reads TGTGCCAGCAGCGACACAACCCCTAGCACAGATACGCAGTATTTT.

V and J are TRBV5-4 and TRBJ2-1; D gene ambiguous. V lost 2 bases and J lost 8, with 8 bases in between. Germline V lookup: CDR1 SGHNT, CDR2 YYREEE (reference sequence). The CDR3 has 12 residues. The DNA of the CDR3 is TGTGCCAGCAGCTTCCATCGGGATGAGCAGTTCTTC. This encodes CASSFHRDEQFF.

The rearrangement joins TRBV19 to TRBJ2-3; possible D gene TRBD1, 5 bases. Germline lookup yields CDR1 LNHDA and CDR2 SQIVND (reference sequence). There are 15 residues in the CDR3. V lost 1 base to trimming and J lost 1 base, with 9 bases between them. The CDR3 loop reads CASSIVLQGTDTQYF. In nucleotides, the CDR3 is TGTGCCAGTAGTATAGTTCTACAGGGCACAGATACGCAGTATTTT.

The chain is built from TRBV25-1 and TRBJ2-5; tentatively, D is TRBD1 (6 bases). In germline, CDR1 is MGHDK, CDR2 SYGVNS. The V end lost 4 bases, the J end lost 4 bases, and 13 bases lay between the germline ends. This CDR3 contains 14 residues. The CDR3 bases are TGTGCCAGCAGTGCCGCAGGGGCGAGAGAGACCCAGTACTTC. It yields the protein CASSAAGARETQYF.